The following is a TCR beta chain sequence with its context. The data were produced by immunoSEQ multiplex PCR, yet TCRdb's version contains in-frame clones alone and is incomplete. The table has about 46,000 clones, over 85% seen once. Germline V lookup: CDR1 SGHNT, CDR2 YYREEE (reference sequence). With 4 bases removed from V and 8 bases from J, the gap between germline ends came to 16 bases. The CDR3 runs 14 residues. This entry belongs to a study of T cell changes during pregnancy in multiple sclerosis. The material was CD8+ T cells from peripheral blood mononuclear cells, obtained after pregnancy. The V gene is TRBV5-4, the J gene TRBJ2-4; no firm D call. The clonotype originates from a female donor with multiple sclerosis, enrolled in a pregnancy study. The CDR3 nucleotides read TGTGCCAGCAGCACCGTCGAGAGTGTAGACATTCAGTACTTC. This sequence encodes CASSTVESVDIQYF.